The clone carrying this T cell receptor beta chain was seen a few times. Antigen unknown. This specimen belongs to a study of regulatory T cells in long-lasting Graves disease. As for time point: persistent/refractory GD, antithyroid drugs over 5 years with positive TRAb. PBMC-derived RNA was used for the TCR library. It was an endocrinology department in Xi'an, China, that provided the patients. CDR1 is SEHNR and CDR2 is FQNEAQ in the germline V gene (reference sequence). V was shortened by 6 bases and J by 7 bases, with 21 bases between the two germline ends. The CDR3 has 16 residues. Researchers made TCR beta libraries by using iRepertoire HTBI primers and running Arm-PCR on CDR3 regions. MiXCR, run by TCRdb on the multiplex PCR reads, gives a single entry per CDR3 protein. The sample carries fewer than 550,000 distinct CDR3 sequences, around a fifth recorded once. Broader study findings: Not thyroid tissue but only peripheral blood was studied. More public clonotypes were shared by persistent patients (around 2,600) than by new patients (approximately 990). The study found TRBV28, TRBJ1-2 and TRBJ2-5 favored in persistent disease.

The sequences come from peripheral blood mononuclear cells (PBMCs), collected when the disease was refractory, from a patient treated with antithyroid drugs. The TCR was taken from a female donor with Graves disease. The gene calls are TRBV7-9 and TRBJ2-2; a possible D gene is TRBD1 (8 bases). The CDR3: CASRPTDRERDGELFF. The CDR3 bases are TGTGCCAGCAGGCCAACGGACAGGGAGCGGGACGGGGAGCTGTTTTTT.